The 9 T cell receptor beta chains presented below share a single source sample, sequenced in a study of blood T cell repertoires in COVID-19. TCRdb's copy holds only in-frame clones and misses some; the assay was immunoSEQ multiplex PCR. Here the sample spans 250,000 to 300,000 clones, roughly 90% being singletons. The sample taken for sequencing was peripheral blood. These receptors were taken from a woman in her fifties or sixties who had recovered from COVID-19.

Of note for this clone: The sample contains more than one DNA sequence encoding this CDR3. The rearrangement uses TRBV7-9 and TRBJ1-1; weak D call: TRBD1 (6 bases). The germline V gene has CDR1 SEHNR and CDR2 FQNEAQ (reference sequence). The V and J ends lost 5 bases and 6 bases respectively, with 10 bases between them. The CDR3 spans 12 residues. The chain's CDR3 is CASSLQGAEAFF. For the CDR3, the DNA is TGTGCCAGCAGCCTACAGGGTGCTGAAGCTTTCTTT.

V usage is TRBV2 and J usage is TRBJ2-3; no firm D call. V was clipped by 4 bases and J by 4 bases, with 6 bases between them. The CDR3 is 12 residues long. CDR1 is SNHLY and CDR2 is FYNNEI in the germline V gene. CDR3 loop: CASSVASDTQYF. DNA for the CDR3: TGTGCCAGCAGTGTAGCCTCAGATACGCAGTATTTT. Full variable domain (remainder filled in from reference TRBV2 and TRBJ2-3): EPEVTQTPSHQVTQMGQEVILRCVPISNHLYFYWYRQILGQKVEFLVSFYNNEISEKSEIFDDQFSVERPDGSNFTLKIRSTKLEDSAMYFCASSVASDTQYFGPGTRLTVL.

This chain uses TRBV19 with TRBJ1-4; perhaps TRBD1 as D (5 bases). From germline, CDR1 is LNHDA and CDR2 SQIVND (reference sequence). V was shortened by 5 bases and J by 4 bases, with 11 bases between the two germline ends. CDR3 length: 14 residues. The DNA of the CDR3 is TGTGCCAGTAGTCGGCTGACAGTTAATGAAAAACTGTTTTTT. Its protein product is CASSRLTVNEKLFF.

The chain links TRBV7-9 to TRBJ2-7; TRBD2 matches at 10 bases. This CDR3 comprises 17 residues. After removal of 0 bases from V and 0 bases from J, the junction contained 5 bases not matched to a gene. Germline V gene data show CDR1 as SEHNR and CDR2 as FQNEAQ (reference sequence). The CDR3 is CASSLASGLANSYEQYF. Here the CDR3 DNA reads TGTGCCAGCAGCTTAGCCTCGGGACTAGCGAACTCCTACGAGCAGTACTTC. Using reference TRBV7-9 and TRBJ2-7 for the parts outside the CDR3, the full variable domain is DTGVSQNPRHKITKRGQNVTFRCDPISEHNRLYWYRQTLGQGPEFLTYFQNEAQLEKSRLLSDRFSAERPKGSFSTLEIQRTEQGDSAMYLCASSLASGLANSYEQYFGPGTRLTVT.

The chain couples TRBV18 to TRBJ2-3, with TRBD2 matching over 8 bases. The germline V gene encodes CDR1 KGHSH and CDR2 LQKENI. This CDR3 is 16 amino acids long. V dropped 3 bases and J dropped 1; count of bases not matched to a gene: 6. CDR3 DNA: TGTGCCAGCTCACCGGGACTAGAGGAGGGCACAGATACGCAGTATTTT. The encoded protein is CASSPGLEEGTDTQYF.

This clone was counted once. This chain uses TRBV6-6 with TRBJ1-5; 10 bases map to TRBD1. The V and J ends lost 4 bases and 4 bases, in that order; junction bases with no gene match: 1. CDR1 MNHNY and CDR2 SVGAGI come from the germline V gene (reference sequence). This CDR3 is 14 amino acids long. This CDR3 reads CASSWTGGNQPQHF. In DNA, the CDR3 is TGTGCCAGCAGTTGGACAGGGGGAAATCAGCCCCAGCATTTT.

The V gene is TRBV15, the J gene TRBJ2-1; 7 positions match TRBD1. The V gene's germline CDR1 is LNHNV and CDR2 YYDKDF (reference sequence). V lost 5 bases and J lost 10; bases outside the gene matches: 5. This CDR3 comprises 12 residues. For the CDR3, the DNA is TGTGCCACCAGCGCAGGGGGTAGGGAGCAGTTCTTC. It translates to CATSAGGREQFF.

This chain links TRBV29-1 with TRBJ2-5; no reliable D call. In germline, CDR1 is SQVTM, CDR2 ANQGSEA. This CDR3 has 13 amino acids. The V gene lost 1 base and the J gene lost 1 base, with 7 bases spanning the gap. The CDR3 bases are TGCAGCGTTGAAGGTGGCAGCCAAGAGACCCAGTACTTC. Encoded protein: CSVEGGSQETQYF.

The gene calls are TRBV24-1 and TRBJ2-2; 13 positions agree with TRBD2. CDR1 is KGHDR and CDR2 is SFDVKD in the germline V gene. Unmatched junction bases numbered 2, after V lost 2 bases and J lost 6 bases. CDR3 size: 16 residues. The CDR3 bases are TGTGCCACCAGTGATTGGACTAGCGGGGGCGCCGGGGAGCTGTTTTTT. Protein: CATSDWTSGGAGELFF.